This T cell receptor beta chain was captured by sequencing in a study of blood T cells in healthy people across ages. After removal of 1 base from V and 9 bases from J, the junction contained 8 bases not matched to a gene. The CDR3 length is 15 residues. CDR1 and CDR2 from the germline V gene are SGHRS and YFSETQ. Primers used in a second PCR of about 7 to 12 cycles were a sample-barcoded 5' primer and a J-beta primer mix. TCRdb re-called the 5' RACE reads with MiXCR, one entry per CDR3 protein. The sample consists of 450,000 to 600,000 distinct CDR3 sequences, approximately 26% of them appearing once. This sample was shared with a second study, whose subject was T cells of mothers and their children. According to that study: Comparable shaping of TCR recombination output by thymic selection was observed in related and unrelated pairs.

This TCR was sampled from a boy aged 2 to 10 in good health. Specimen: blood. The V call is TRBV5-1, the J call TRBJ2-1, with TRBD2 matching over 9 bases. The CDR3 bases are TGCGCCAGCAGCTTGAGGCGGGAGGGGCCCGGTGAGCAGTTCTTC. This encodes CASSLRREGPGEQFF.